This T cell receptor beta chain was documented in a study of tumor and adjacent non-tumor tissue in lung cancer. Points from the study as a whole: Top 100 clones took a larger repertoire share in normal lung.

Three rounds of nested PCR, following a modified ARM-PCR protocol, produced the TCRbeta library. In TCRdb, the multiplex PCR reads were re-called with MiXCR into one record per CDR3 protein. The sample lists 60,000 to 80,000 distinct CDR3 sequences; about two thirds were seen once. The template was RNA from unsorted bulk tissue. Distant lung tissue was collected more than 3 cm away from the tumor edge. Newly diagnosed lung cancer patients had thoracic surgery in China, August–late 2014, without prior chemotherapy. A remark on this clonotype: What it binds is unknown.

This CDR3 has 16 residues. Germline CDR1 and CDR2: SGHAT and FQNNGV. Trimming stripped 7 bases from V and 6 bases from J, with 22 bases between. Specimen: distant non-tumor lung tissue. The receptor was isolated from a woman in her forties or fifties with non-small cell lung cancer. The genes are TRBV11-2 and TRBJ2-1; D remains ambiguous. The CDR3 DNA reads TGTGCCAGCAACATGTACACCAGCTATGCTCCCAATGAGCAGTTCTTC. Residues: CASNMYTSYAPNEQFF.